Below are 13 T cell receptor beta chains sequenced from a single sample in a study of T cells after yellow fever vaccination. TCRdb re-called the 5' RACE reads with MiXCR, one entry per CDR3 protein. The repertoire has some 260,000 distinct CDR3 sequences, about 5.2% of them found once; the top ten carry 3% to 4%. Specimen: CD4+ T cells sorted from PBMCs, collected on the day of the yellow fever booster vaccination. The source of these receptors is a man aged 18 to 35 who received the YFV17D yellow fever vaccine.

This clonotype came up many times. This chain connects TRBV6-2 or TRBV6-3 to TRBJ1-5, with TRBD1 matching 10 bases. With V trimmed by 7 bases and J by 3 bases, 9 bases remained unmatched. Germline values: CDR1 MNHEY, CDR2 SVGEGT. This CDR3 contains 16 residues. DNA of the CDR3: TGTGCCAGCATGCCAACCGGGACAGGGGCCAATCAGCCCCAGCATTTT. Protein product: CASMPTGTGANQPQHF.

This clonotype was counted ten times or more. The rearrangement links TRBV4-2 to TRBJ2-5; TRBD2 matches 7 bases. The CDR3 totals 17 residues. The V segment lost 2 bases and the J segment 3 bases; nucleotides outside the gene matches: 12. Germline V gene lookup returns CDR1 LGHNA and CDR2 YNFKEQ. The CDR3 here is CASSQPPRRGREETQYF. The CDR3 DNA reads TGTGCCAGCAGCCAACCCCCGAGGCGGGGGAGGGAAGAGACCCAGTACTTC.

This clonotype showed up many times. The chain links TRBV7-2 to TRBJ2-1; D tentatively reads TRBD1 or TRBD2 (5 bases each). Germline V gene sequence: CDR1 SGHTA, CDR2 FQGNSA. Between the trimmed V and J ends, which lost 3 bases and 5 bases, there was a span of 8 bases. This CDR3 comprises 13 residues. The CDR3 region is CASSLGRDNEQFF. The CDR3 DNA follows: TGTGCCAGCAGCTTGGGGCGGGACAATGAGCAGTTCTTC. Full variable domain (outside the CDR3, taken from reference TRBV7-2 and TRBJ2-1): GAGVSQSPSNKVTEKGKDVELRCDPISGHTALYWYRQSLGQGLEFLIYFQGNSAPDKSGLPSDRFSAERTGGSVSTLTIQRTQQEDSAVYLCASSLGRDNEQFFGPGTRLTVL.

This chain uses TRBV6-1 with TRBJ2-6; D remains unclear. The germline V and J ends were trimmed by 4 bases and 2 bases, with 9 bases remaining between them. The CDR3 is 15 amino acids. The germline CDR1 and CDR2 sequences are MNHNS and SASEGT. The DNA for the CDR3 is TGTGCCAGCAGTGTCCGTGCCCCTGGGGCCAACGTCCTGACTTTC. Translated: CASSVRAPGANVLTF.

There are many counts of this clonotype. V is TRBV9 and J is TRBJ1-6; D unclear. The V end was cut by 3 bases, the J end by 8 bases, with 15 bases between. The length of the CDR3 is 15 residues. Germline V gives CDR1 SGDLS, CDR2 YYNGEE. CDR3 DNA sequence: TGTGCCAGCAGCGAGGGCCTGAGGGAATATTCACCCCTCCACTTT. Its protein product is CASSEGLREYSPLHF.

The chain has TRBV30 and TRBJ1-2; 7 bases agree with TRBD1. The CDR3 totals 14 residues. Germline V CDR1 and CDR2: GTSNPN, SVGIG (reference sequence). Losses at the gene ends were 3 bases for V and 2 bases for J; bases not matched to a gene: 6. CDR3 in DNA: TGTGCCTGGAGGAACCACAGGGGAAACTATGGCTACACCTTC. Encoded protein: CAWRNHRGNYGYTF.

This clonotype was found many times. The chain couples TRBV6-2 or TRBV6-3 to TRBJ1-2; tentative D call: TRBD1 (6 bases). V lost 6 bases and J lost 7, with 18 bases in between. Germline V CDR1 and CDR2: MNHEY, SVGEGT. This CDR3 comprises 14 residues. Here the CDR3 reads CASSDGQPFSGYTF. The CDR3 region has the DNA TGTGCCAGCAGCGATGGACAGCCGTTCAGTGGCTACACCTTC.

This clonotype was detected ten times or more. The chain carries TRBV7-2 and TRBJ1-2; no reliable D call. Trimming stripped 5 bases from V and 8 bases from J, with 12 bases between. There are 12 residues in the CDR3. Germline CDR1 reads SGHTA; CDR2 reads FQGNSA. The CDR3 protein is CASSQGYEGYTF. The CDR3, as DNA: TGTGCCAGCAGCCAAGGGTACGAAGGCTACACCTTC.

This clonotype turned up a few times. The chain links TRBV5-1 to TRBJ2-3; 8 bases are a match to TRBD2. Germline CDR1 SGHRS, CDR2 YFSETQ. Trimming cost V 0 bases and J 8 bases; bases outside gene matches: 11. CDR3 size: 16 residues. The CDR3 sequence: CASSLDTTAGGGTQYF. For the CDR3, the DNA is TGCGCCAGCAGCTTGGACACCACCGCGGGGGGCGGTACGCAGTATTTT. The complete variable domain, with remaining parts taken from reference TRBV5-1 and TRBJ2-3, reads KAGVTQTPRYLIKTRGQQVTLSCSPISGHRSVSWYQQTPGQGLQFLFEYFSETQRNKGNFPGRFSGRQFSNSRSEMNVSTLELGDSALYLCASSLDTTAGGGTQYFGPGTRLTVL.

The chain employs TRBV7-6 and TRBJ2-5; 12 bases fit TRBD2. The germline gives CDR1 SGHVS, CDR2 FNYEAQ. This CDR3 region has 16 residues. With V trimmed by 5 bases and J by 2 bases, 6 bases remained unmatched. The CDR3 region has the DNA TGTGCCAGCAGCCTGACTAGCGGGGGCACACAAGAGACCCAGTACTTC. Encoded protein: CASSLTSGGTQETQYF.

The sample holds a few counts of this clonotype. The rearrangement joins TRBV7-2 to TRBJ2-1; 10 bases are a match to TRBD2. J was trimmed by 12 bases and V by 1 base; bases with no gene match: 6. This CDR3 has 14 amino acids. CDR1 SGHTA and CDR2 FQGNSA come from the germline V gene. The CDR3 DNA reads TGTGCCAGCAGCTTAGATGTAAGCGGGAGGGTGCAGTTCTTC. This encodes CASSLDVSGRVQFF.

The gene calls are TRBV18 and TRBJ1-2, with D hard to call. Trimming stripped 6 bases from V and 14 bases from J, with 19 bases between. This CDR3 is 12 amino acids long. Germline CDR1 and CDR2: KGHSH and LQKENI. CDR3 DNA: TGTGCCAGCTCGCCGACCGTGGCGGTGATGACCTTC. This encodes CASSPTVAVMTF.

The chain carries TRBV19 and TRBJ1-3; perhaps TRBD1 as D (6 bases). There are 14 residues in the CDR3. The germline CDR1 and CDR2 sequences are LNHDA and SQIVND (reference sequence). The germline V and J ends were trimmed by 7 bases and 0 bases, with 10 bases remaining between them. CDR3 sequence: CASKDRSSGNTIYF. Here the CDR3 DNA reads TGTGCCAGTAAAGACAGGAGCTCTGGAAACACCATATATTTT.